This T cell receptor (beta chain) stems from a study of response to subunit inactivated influenza vaccine. Notes on the study in general: There was a suggestion from the authors that each seasonal influenza vaccination recruits few new T cells.

TCRdb itself ran the RT-PCR reads through MiXCR, one entry per CDR3 protein. Of roughly 500,000 distinct CDR3 sequences listed, approximately 24% are singletons. This clonotype was detected a few times. As yet, its antigen is unknown. The germline CDR1 and CDR2 sequences are MNHNS and SASEGT. This CDR3 region has 14 residues. Trimming took 2 bases from V and 1 from J; bases not matched to a gene: 2. The sequence came from a man aged 50-59 years who received an inactivated influenza vaccine. J is TRBJ2-7 and V is TRBV6-1; 7 nucleotides line up with TRBD1. Sequenced material: CD4+ T cells sorted from PBMCs, taken more than 4 days after vaccination. As DNA, the CDR3 is TGTGCCAGCAGTGAAACGACAGGGTCCTACGAGCAGTACTTC. Translation gives CASSETTGSYEQYF.